This entry lists 20 T cell receptor beta chains sequenced from one sample in a study of shared clonotypes between healthy human individuals. TCRdb's copy holds only in-frame clones and misses some; the assay was immunoSEQ multiplex PCR. Altogether approximately 2.5 million clones are present, roughly 92% being singletons, with the ten largest covering 0.13% to 0.15%. Source material: naive CD4+ T cells sorted from blood. Subset noted: CD45RA+ positively selected. Receptors were obtained from a man aged 18-30 years in good health.

The rearrangement uses TRBV4-1 and TRBJ1-5; no reliable D call. V lost 4 bases, J lost 4 bases, and 14 bases lay in between. This CDR3 has 15 residues. The V gene's germline CDR1 is MGHRA and CDR2 YSYEKL. The CDR3 coding sequence is TGCGCCAGCAGCCCTTCTCTAGGCAGTAATCAGCCCCAGCATTTT. Translated, it gives CASSPSLGSNQPQHF.

Concerning this clone: Mismatch with germline at one junction end may stem from a read error. The chain links TRBV2 to TRBJ1-2; D is ambiguous. Germline CDR1 and CDR2: SNHLY and FYNNEI. This CDR3 spans 12 amino acids. Here the CDR3 DNA reads TGTGCCGGCAGTGAAGAGGTCTATGGCTACACCTTC. Translated: CAGSEEVYGYTF.

The rearrangement uses TRBV30 and TRBJ2-6; D remains unclear. Trimming cost V 0 bases and J 0 bases, with 9 bases left between them. Germline V gene data show CDR1 as GTSNPN and CDR2 as SVGIG (reference sequence). CDR3 size: 16 residues. This CDR3 is CAWSVGSTSGANVLTF. The CDR3 DNA sequence: TGTGCCTGGAGTGTAGGGTCGACCTCTGGGGCCAACGTCCTGACTTTC. Complete variable domain (other parts from reference TRBV30 and TRBJ2-6): SQTIHQWPATLVQPVGSPLSLECTVEGTSNPNLYWYRQAAGRGLQLLFYSVGIGQISSEVPQNLSASRPQDRQFILSSKKLLLSDSGFYLCAWSVGSTSGANVLTFGAGSRLTVL.

For the CDR3, the DNA is TGTGCCAGCAGTTCGCCAGGGAAGAACACTGAAGCTTTCTTT. Its translation is CASSSPGKNTEAFF. The rearrangement uses TRBV28 and TRBJ1-1, with a weak D call TRBD1 (5 bases). The CDR3 contains 14 residues. Deletions cut 4 bases from V and 1 base from J, with 10 bases between. The V gene's germline CDR1 is MDHEN and CDR2 SYDVKM.

The chain recombines TRBV18 with TRBJ2-3, with 12 nucleotides matching TRBD2. CDR1 is KGHSH, CDR2 LQKENI, per germline. V dropped 1 base and J dropped 6; count of bases not matched to a gene: 8. The CDR3 covers 17 residues. As DNA, the CDR3 is TGTGCCAGCTCACCACTCCTAACTAGCGGGGGGATGGATACGCAGTATTTT. Its translation is CASSPLLTSGGMDTQYF.

The chain uses TRBV6-5 and TRBJ1-1, with D unresolved. V dropped 6 bases and J dropped 1 base, with 12 bases sitting between them. Germline assignment: CDR1 MNHEY and CDR2 SVGAGI. There are 14 residues in the CDR3. For the CDR3, the DNA is TGTGCCAGCAGATTTTTACAGCAGAACACTGAAGCTTTCTTT. This encodes CASRFLQQNTEAFF.

CDR3 DNA sequence: TGCGCCAGCAGCTGGAGCGGGTCGTCGGGCACCGGGGAGCTGTTTTTT. Translating it yields CASSWSGSSGTGELFF. This chain uses TRBV5-1 with TRBJ2-2; the D gene is possibly TRBD2 (6 bases). Trimming removed 3 bases at V and 4 bases at J, with 16 bases between. The CDR3 consists of 16 residues. Germline CDR1 reads SGHRS; CDR2 reads YFSETQ.

V usage is TRBV2 and J usage is TRBJ2-2; a weak D match, TRBD2 (6 bases). The V end lost 5 bases, the J end lost 3 bases, and 10 bases lay between the germline ends. Germline CDR1 reads SNHLY; CDR2 reads FYNNEI. This CDR3 region has 14 residues. In nucleotides, the CDR3 is TGTGCCAGCAGTCGAGGGACTGACACCGGGGAGCTGTTTTTT. Amino acids: CASSRGTDTGELFF.

This clone was picked up one time. The rearrangement uses TRBV18 and TRBJ2-1; tentative D call: TRBD2 (6 bases). Germline V gene data show CDR1 as KGHSH and CDR2 as LQKENI. V was pared by 3 bases and J by 6 bases, with 24 bases between. This CDR3 comprises 18 residues. Written as DNA, the CDR3 is TGTGCCAGCTCACCGCAGAAAGGGCTCGGGGGATCCCGCAATGAGCAGTTCTTC. It specifies CASSPQKGLGGSRNEQFF.

The gene calls are TRBV2 and TRBJ1-2; D ambiguous. The CDR3 loop spans 14 amino acids. V shed 4 bases and J shed 0 bases, with 9 bases lying between them. Germline V gives CDR1 SNHLY, CDR2 FYNNEI. The CDR3 is CASSVKASNYGYTF. For the CDR3, the DNA is TGTGCCAGCAGTGTGAAAGCTTCTAACTATGGCTACACCTTC.

This chain uses TRBV6-1 with TRBJ1-1; unclear D gene. V lost 7 bases, J lost 1 base, and 10 bases lay in between. The CDR3 has 13 amino acids. Germline V gene lookup returns CDR1 MNHNS and CDR2 SASEGT. The CDR3 sequence is CASTAKKNTEAFF. In nucleotides, the CDR3 is TGTGCCAGCACCGCCAAGAAGAACACTGAAGCTTTCTTT.

This clone was seen only once. The same CDR3 can be traced to other DNA sequences in this sample. The gene calls are TRBV19 and TRBJ2-7, with D maybe TRBD2 (5 bases). The CDR3 runs to 13 residues. CDR1 is LNHDA and CDR2 is SQIVND in the germline V gene (reference sequence). V lost 1 base and J 4 bases, leaving 8 bases between the germline ends. CDR3 bases: TGTGCCAGTAGTATAGTTGGGAGTTACGAGCAGTACTTC. Encoded protein: CASSIVGSYEQYF.

This clone has a single count. The V and J genes are TRBV7-9 and TRBJ2-5, with 8 positions matching TRBD1. V lost 5 bases to trimming and J lost 4 bases; unmatched junction nucleotides: 12. The CDR3 length is 16 residues. Germline CDR1 reads SEHNR; CDR2 reads FQNEAQ (reference sequence). Here the CDR3 reads CASSPRERQGLETQYF. DNA of the CDR3: TGTGCCAGCAGCCCGCGTGAGAGACAGGGGCTAGAGACCCAGTACTTC. The variable domain in full, completed from reference TRBV7-9 and TRBJ2-5, reads DTGVSQNPRHKITKRGQNVTFRCDPISEHNRLYWYRQTLGQGPEFLTYFQNEAQLEKSRLLSDRFSAERPKGSFSTLEIQRTEQGDSAMYLCASSPRERQGLETQYFGPGTRLLVL.

This chain uses TRBV9 with TRBJ2-7; perhaps TRBD2 as D (6 bases). Trimming shortened V by 1 base and J by 2 bases, and 16 bases separated the two germline ends. The length of the CDR3 is 16 residues. CDR1 SGDLS and CDR2 YYNGEE come from the germline V gene. The chain's CDR3 is CASSVRTGLKAYEQYF. The CDR3 DNA follows: TGTGCCAGCAGCGTAAGAACGGGACTTAAGGCCTACGAGCAGTACTTC.

The rearrangement uses TRBV18 and TRBJ2-5; 9 bases are a match to TRBD2. The length of the CDR3 is 15 residues. The junction had 0 bases not matched to a gene; V was cut back by 0 bases and J by 1 base. Germline V CDR1 and CDR2: KGHSH, LQKENI. The DNA of the CDR3 is TGTGCCAGCTCACCACCGACTAGCGGCCAAGAGACCCAGTACTTC. Its protein product is CASSPPTSGQETQYF.

This clone appeared a single time. The chain couples TRBV19 to TRBJ1-6; tentatively, D is TRBD1 (6 bases). V was cut by 4 bases and J by 9 bases, with 13 bases left in between. In germline, CDR1 is LNHDA, CDR2 SQIVND (reference sequence). CDR3 length: 14 residues. The CDR3 region has the DNA TGTGCCAGTAGTAACAGGGAGGTCGGTTCACCCCTCCACTTT. It specifies CASSNREVGSPLHF.

This chain links TRBV10-3 with TRBJ2-1; 10 bases are a match to TRBD2. This CDR3 spans 17 amino acids. The V and J ends lost 4 bases and 8 bases, in that order; junction bases with no gene match: 14. The germline V gene has CDR1 ENHRY and CDR2 SYGVKD. CDR3 sequence reads: CAISGGAGGPGYDEQFF. The CDR3 region has the DNA TGTGCCATCAGTGGGGGAGCGGGGGGGCCGGGATATGATGAGCAGTTCTTC.

This sequence joins TRBV5-1 and TRBJ2-3; D unclear. The CDR3 is 15 residues long. Trimming cost V 0 bases and J 0 bases, with 8 bases left between them. Germline CDR1 SGHRS, CDR2 YFSETQ. DNA of the CDR3: TGCGCCAGCAGCTTGGTGATGGGGAGCACAGATACGCAGTATTTT. This gives the protein CASSLVMGSTDTQYF.

J is TRBJ1-5 and V is TRBV6-5; 7 nucleotides agree with TRBD1. The junction had 1 base not matched to a gene; V was cut back by 5 bases and J by 3 bases. This CDR3 spans 13 amino acids. Germline assignment: CDR1 MNHEY and CDR2 SVGAGI. Here the CDR3 reads CASSDRVNQPQHF. The CDR3 DNA reads TGTGCCAGCAGTGACAGGGTCAATCAGCCCCAGCATTTT.

The chain is built from TRBV6-5 and TRBJ1-2; D not certain. Germline V CDR1 and CDR2: MNHEY, SVGAGI. The CDR3 is 14 residues long. Trimming shortened V by 0 bases and J by 14 bases, and 19 bases separated the two germline ends. CDR3 residues: CASSYSDGTVGATF. DNA for the CDR3: TGTGCCAGCAGTTACTCGGACGGAACCGTGGGCGCTACCTTC.